These 32 T cell receptor beta chains were sequenced from one sample in a study of CD8+ T cells in alopecia areata. Sequencing relied on a cDNA template that was reverse transcribed from extracted RNA. The protocol was immunoSEQ multiplex PCR, while the TCRdb copy is restricted to in-frame clones and leaves out a portion. The table has about 250,000 clones, about 60% seen once; the top ten hold about 0.89%. The treatment: oral pan-JAK inhibitor, 5-10 mg twice daily. The material was CD4+ T cells sorted from blood, obtained between weeks 51 and 52, from a patient treated with tofacitinib. These receptors originate from a human donor with alopecia areata.

This clone came up a few times. CDR3 in DNA: TGTGCCAGCAGCTTATATAGAACCACAGATACGCAGTATTTT. Translation gives CASSLYRTTDTQYF. J is TRBJ2-3 and V is TRBV13, with D hard to call. The germline V gene encodes CDR1 PRHDT and CDR2 FYEKMQ (reference sequence). The V gene lost 2 bases and the J gene lost 2 bases, with 8 bases spanning the gap. The length of the CDR3 is 14 residues.

The rearrangement links TRBV30 to TRBJ2-7; D remains unclear. The CDR3 consists of 11 residues. Deletions cut 4 bases from V and 7 bases from J, with 11 bases between. Germline CDR1 is GTSNPN and CDR2 is SVGIG (reference sequence). CDR3 DNA: TGTGCCTGGAATGGGTATCGAGAGCAGTACTTC. Translating gives CAWNGYREQYF.

This chain uses TRBV29-1 with TRBJ1-4; D call uncertain. V was cut by 4 bases and J by 7 bases, with 13 bases left in between. The CDR3 has 13 amino acids. The germline V gene encodes CDR1 SQVTM and CDR2 ANQGSEA. DNA for the CDR3: TGCAGCGTTGTGTCTGCGCCGGGTGAAAAACTGTTTTTT. Translation: CSVVSAPGEKLFF.

This clone was seen many times. The rearrangement uses TRBV19 and TRBJ2-1; D might be TRBD1 (6 bases). The CDR3 length is 15 residues. The germline V gene encodes CDR1 LNHDA and CDR2 SQIVND (reference sequence). Trimming shortened V by 6 bases and J by 10 bases, and 22 bases separated the two germline ends. The CDR3 nucleotides are TGTGCCAGTAGGGCATCAGGGGCCCTGATCGGGGAGCAGTTCTTC. This translates into CASRASGALIGEQFF. The variable domain in full, with the rest retrieved from reference TRBV19 and TRBJ2-1, is DGGITQSPKYLFRKEGQNVTLSCEQNLNHDAMYWYRQDPGQGLRLIYYSQIVNDFQKGDIAEGYSVSREKKESFPLTVTSAQKNPTAFYLCASRASGALIGEQFFGPGTRLTVL.

The rearrangement links TRBV4-2 to TRBJ2-5, with 13 bases matching TRBD2. This CDR3 spans 19 amino acids. Per the germline V gene, CDR1 is LGHNA and CDR2 is YNFKEQ. The V segment lost 3 bases and the J segment 4 bases; nucleotides outside the gene matches: 14. CDR3 in DNA: TGTGCCAGCAGCCAGGACCTGGGACTAGCGGGGAGTCGGGGAGAGACCCAGTACTTC. This translates into CASSQDLGLAGSRGETQYF.

This clone was seen a single time. This chain connects TRBV2 to TRBJ1-1; no clear D gene. Germline V gene lookup returns CDR1 SNHLY and CDR2 FYNNEI. Between the trimmed V and J ends, which lost 9 bases and 1 base, there was a span of 6 bases. This CDR3 comprises 11 residues. The CDR3: CARATNTEAFF. In DNA form, the CDR3 reads TGTGCCAGGGCCACGAACACTGAAGCTTTCTTT.

With respect to this clone: The same CDR3 arises from other DNA sequences in this sample as well. This chain connects TRBV5-1 to TRBJ2-7; 9 nucleotides line up with TRBD1. The CDR3 is 15 residues long. Losses at the gene ends were 5 bases for V and 5 bases for J; bases not matched to a gene: 11. Per germline, CDR1 SGHRS and CDR2 YFSETQ. Here the CDR3 reads CASRPTGTGRNEQYF. CDR3 sequence (DNA): TGCGCCAGCAGACCCACCGGGACAGGGAGAAACGAGCAGTACTTC.

The rearrangement uses TRBV6-1 and TRBJ1-2; TRBD1 agrees at 7 bases. The CDR3 covers 15 residues. Trimming removed 6 bases from V and 0 bases from J; junction bases left unmatched: 7. Germline lookup yields CDR1 MNHNS and CDR2 SASEGT. For the CDR3, the DNA is TGTGCCAGCAGGATTACAGGGGACCCTAACTATGGCTACACCTTC. Residues: CASRITGDPNYGYTF.

The chain joins TRBV15 to TRBJ2-7; perhaps TRBD2 as D (6 bases). Germline V lookup: CDR1 LNHNV, CDR2 YYDKDF (reference sequence). The CDR3 loop spans 16 amino acids. The V and J ends lost 0 bases and 8 bases respectively, with 20 bases between them. The CDR3 protein is CATSRDRDSYGEQQYF. Here the CDR3 DNA reads TGTGCCACCAGCAGAGATCGGGACTCGTATGGGGAGCAGCAGTACTTC.

The V gene is TRBV30, the J gene TRBJ2-5; 9 bases map to TRBD1. This CDR3 is built from 14 residues. The germline V gene has CDR1 GTSNPN and CDR2 SVGIG (reference sequence). Trimming cost V 3 bases and J 1 base; bases outside gene matches: 3. This CDR3 is CAWRGDRAQETQYF. CDR3 nucleotide sequence: TGTGCCTGGAGGGGGGACAGGGCCCAAGAGACCCAGTACTTC.

Notes on this clone: At one end the junction does not follow the germline gene, possibly because of a read error. This chain joins TRBV30 and TRBJ2-1, with D maybe TRBD2 (6 bases). CDR3 length: 14 amino acids. Germline V gene data show CDR1 as GTSNPN and CDR2 as SVGIG (reference sequence). This CDR3 is CARRSRDSYNEQFF. The CDR3, as DNA: TGTGCCCGGAGGTCGCGGGACTCCTACAATGAGCAGTTCTTC.

CDR3 DNA sequence: TGCAGCGGCATAGAAGACATGTGGGATGAGCAGTTCTTC. This codes for CSGIEDMWDEQFF. This chain joins TRBV29-1 and TRBJ2-1; no clear D. Per germline, CDR1 SQVTM and CDR2 ANQGSEA. Trimming left V 7 bases short and J 8 bases short, with 18 bases between. The CDR3 totals 13 residues.

The chain carries TRBV10-3 and TRBJ2-5; tentative D call: TRBD1 (7 bases). The CDR3 runs to 16 residues. V lost 6 bases and J 5 bases, leaving 22 bases between the germline ends. CDR1 is ENHRY, CDR2 SYGVKD, per germline. The CDR3: CAISPAETGRRETQYF. CDR3 bases: TGTGCCATCAGCCCAGCCGAGACAGGGAGGAGGGAGACCCAGTACTTC.

The chain joins TRBV25-1 to TRBJ2-1; 8 nucleotides line up with TRBD2. Losses at the gene ends were 6 bases for V and 8 bases for J; bases not matched to a gene: 15. Germline-derived CDR1 and CDR2 are MGHDK and SYGVNS. CDR3 length equals 16 residues. CDR3 sequence (DNA): TGTGCCAGCAGCCGACCGGGACTAGAGGAAGGCCATGAGCAGTTCTTC. Its translation: CASSRPGLEEGHEQFF.

V gene TRBV5-1 combines with J gene TRBJ1-6; 10 bases fit TRBD1. Germline assignment: CDR1 SGHRS and CDR2 YFSETQ. CDR3 length equals 17 residues. The trim removed 5 bases at V and 0 bases at J, leaving 5 bases unmatched. The CDR3 reads CASRPGQGISYNSPLHF. Here the CDR3 DNA reads TGCGCCAGCAGGCCGGGACAGGGGATCTCCTATAATTCACCCCTCCACTTT.

The gene calls are TRBV30 and TRBJ2-5; D gene uncertain. This CDR3 comprises 13 residues. The germline V and J ends were trimmed by 0 bases and 5 bases, with 10 bases remaining between them. Germline V lookup: CDR1 GTSNPN, CDR2 SVGIG (reference sequence). The chain's CDR3 is CAWSVGRAETQYF. Here the CDR3 DNA reads TGTGCCTGGAGTGTAGGGCGAGCTGAGACCCAGTACTTC.

The CDR3, as DNA: TGTGCCTGGGGTTCGGGGACAGGCTCCTACAATGAGCAGTTCTTC. This sequence encodes CAWGSGTGSYNEQFF. V and J are TRBV30 and TRBJ2-1, with 8 bases lining up with TRBD1. The germline CDR1 and CDR2 sequences are GTSNPN and SVGIG (reference sequence). V trimming: 5 bases; J trimming: 0 bases; junction bases outside the gene matches: 6. There are 15 residues in the CDR3.

This clone was counted a single time. The rearrangement links TRBV4-3 to TRBJ2-3, with 8 bases that match TRBD1. The CDR3 length is 17 residues. The germline V gene encodes CDR1 LGHNA and CDR2 YSLEER. V shed 2 bases, J shed 1 base, and the junction held 8 bases outside the gene matches. DNA of the CDR3: TGCGCCAGCAGCCAACAGGGGGCGTTCGTGGGCACAGATACGCAGTATTTT. It specifies CASSQQGAFVGTDTQYF.

The chain has TRBV7-8 and TRBJ2-5, with no clear D. The germline gives CDR1 SGHVS, CDR2 FQNEAQ. V dropped 5 bases and J dropped 5 bases, with 6 bases sitting between them. There are 11 residues in the CDR3. Written as DNA, the CDR3 is TGTGCCAGCAGCAACGGGGAGACCCAGTACTTC. This sequence encodes CASSNGETQYF.

A few counts support this clone. The genes are TRBV29-1 and TRBJ1-1; no definite D call. This CDR3 has 12 residues. Germline CDR1 is SQVTM and CDR2 is ANQGSEA. V shed 3 bases and J shed 4 bases, with 9 bases lying between them. The CDR3, as DNA: TGCAGCGTTGACGAGGGCCCCACTGAAGCTTTCTTT. Residues: CSVDEGPTEAFF.

The CDR3 region has the DNA TGTGCCTGGAGTGTCTTTTATAGCAATCAGCCCCAGCATTTT. It specifies CAWSVFYSNQPQHF. The rearrangement links TRBV30 to TRBJ1-5, with unresolved D. Trimming took off 0 bases at V and 0 bases at J, with 6 bases between the two ends. Looked up from germline, CDR1 is GTSNPN and CDR2 is SVGIG (reference sequence). The CDR3 spans 14 residues.

This chain uses TRBV15 with TRBJ2-5, with unresolved D. CDR1 and CDR2 from the germline V gene are LNHNV and YYDKDF (reference sequence). This CDR3 region has 14 residues. Between the trimmed V and J ends, which lost 3 bases and 2 bases, there was a span of 10 bases. The CDR3 loop reads CATSSGRLQETQYF. The CDR3 bases are TGTGCCACCAGCAGTGGACGTTTGCAAGAGACCCAGTACTTC.

The V gene is TRBV30, the J gene TRBJ2-1, with 8 bases identical to TRBD2. V shed 3 bases, J shed 6 bases, and the junction held 10 bases outside the gene matches. The CDR3 contains 15 residues. Germline CDR1 reads GTSNPN; CDR2 reads SVGIG (reference sequence). The CDR3 DNA reads TGTGCCTGGAGCGTTCTAGCGGGTATGGGCAATGAGCAGTTCTTC. Encoded protein: CAWSVLAGMGNEQFF.

This chain uses TRBV30 with TRBJ2-2, with D unresolved. The germline gives CDR1 GTSNPN, CDR2 SVGIG (reference sequence). The germline V and J ends were trimmed by 3 bases and 2 bases, with 10 bases remaining between them. This CDR3 comprises 14 residues. CDR3 in DNA: TGTGCCTGGAGAGGCCAGAGAAACACCGGGGAGCTGTTTTTT. Protein: CAWRGQRNTGELFF.

The chain couples TRBV25-1 to TRBJ1-6; tentatively, D is TRBD1 (5 bases). The CDR3 length is 13 residues. V was cut by 5 bases and J by 7 bases, with 9 bases left in between. CDR1 is MGHDK, CDR2 SYGVNS, per germline. The CDR3 coding sequence is TGTGCCAGCAGTAGTCAGGGAAATTCACCCCTCCACTTT. Translated: CASSSQGNSPLHF. The whole variable domain, filled in from reference TRBV25-1 and TRBJ1-6, reads EADIYQTPRYLVIGTGKKITLECSQTMGHDKMYWYQQDPGMELHLIHYSYGVNSTEKGDLSSESTVSRIRTEHFPLTLESARPSHTSQYLCASSSQGNSPLHFGNGTRLTVT.

The chain is built from TRBV5-1 and TRBJ2-7; no definite D call. Germline V gene data show CDR1 as SGHRS and CDR2 as YFSETQ. With 0 bases removed from V and 5 bases from J, the gap between germline ends came to 9 bases. The CDR3 sequence is 13 residues long. The CDR3 is CASSLAGRNEQYF. CDR3 nucleotide sequence: TGCGCCAGCAGCTTGGCCGGAAGGAACGAGCAGTACTTC.

The V and J genes are TRBV5-6 and TRBJ2-3; no clear D. Between the trimmed V and J ends, which lost 1 base and 6 bases, there was a span of 9 bases. CDR3 size: 13 residues. The germline CDR1 and CDR2 sequences are SGHDT and YYEEEE. This CDR3 is CASSLKNPDTQYF. In DNA, the CDR3 is TGTGCCAGCAGCTTGAAAAATCCCGATACGCAGTATTTT.

This clone was counted between two and nine times. This rearrangement joins TRBV5-1 to TRBJ2-3; 12 positions match TRBD2. The CDR3 sequence is 16 residues long. V shed 2 bases, J shed 4 bases, and the junction held 5 bases outside the gene matches. Looked up from germline, CDR1 is SGHRS and CDR2 is YFSETQ. For the CDR3, the DNA is TGCGCCAGCAGCTTCCCTCTAGCGGGGGGGTCAGATACGCAGTATTTT. Protein sequence: CASSFPLAGGSDTQYF.

This chain links TRBV29-1 with TRBJ2-7; TRBD1 matches 8 bases. Germline loops: CDR1 SQVTM, CDR2 ANQGSEA. The V segment lost 7 bases and the J segment 2 bases; nucleotides outside the gene matches: 10. CDR3 size: 14 residues. The CDR3 DNA reads TGCAGCGCCGTTTATGGGACAGGTCCCTACGAGCAGTACTTC. Amino acid sequence: CSAVYGTGPYEQYF.

The rearrangement links TRBV7-6 to TRBJ2-7; D is ambiguous. The germline V gene encodes CDR1 SGHVS and CDR2 FNYEAQ. Trimming removed 5 bases from V and 2 bases from J, with 13 bases in between. The CDR3 consists of 14 residues. This chain's CDR3 is CASSPRTGAYEQYF. Written as DNA, the CDR3 is TGTGCCAGCAGCCCTCGCACTGGGGCCTACGAGCAGTACTTC.

This chain connects TRBV4-2 to TRBJ2-5; D is undetermined. V was shortened by 0 bases and J by 2 bases, with 4 bases between the two germline ends. Germline CDR1 is LGHNA and CDR2 is YNFKEQ. This CDR3 has 13 residues. In DNA, the CDR3 is TGTGCCAGCAGCCAAGAACGTCAAGAGACCCAGTACTTC. It translates to CASSQERQETQYF.

The chain couples TRBV19 to TRBJ2-7, with D hard to call. The CDR3 runs to 12 residues. In germline, CDR1 is LNHDA, CDR2 SQIVND (reference sequence). Trimming removed 2 bases at V and 3 bases at J, with 5 bases between. This chain's CDR3 is CASSINSYEQYF. Here the CDR3 DNA reads TGTGCCAGTAGTATAAACAGCTACGAGCAGTACTTC. The full variable domain, with the rest looked up from reference TRBV19 and TRBJ2-7, is DGGITQSPKYLFRKEGQNVTLSCEQNLNHDAMYWYRQDPGQGLRLIYYSQIVNDFQKGDIAEGYSVSREKKESFPLTVTSAQKNPTAFYLCASSINSYEQYFGPGTRLTVT.